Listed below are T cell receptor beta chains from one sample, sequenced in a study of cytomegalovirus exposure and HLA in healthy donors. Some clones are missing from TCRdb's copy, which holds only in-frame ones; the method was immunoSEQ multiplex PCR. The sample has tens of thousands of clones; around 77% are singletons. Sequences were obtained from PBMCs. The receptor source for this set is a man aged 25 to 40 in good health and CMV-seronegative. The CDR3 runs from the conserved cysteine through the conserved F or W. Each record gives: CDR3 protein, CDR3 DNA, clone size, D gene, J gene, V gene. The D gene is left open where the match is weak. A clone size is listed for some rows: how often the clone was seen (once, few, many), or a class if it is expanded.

CDR3aa: CASSLQGTEAFF
CDR3nt: TGTGCCAGCAGTTTACAGGGCACTGAAGCTTTCTTT
abundance: -
d_gene: -
j_gene: TRBJ1-1
v_gene: TRBV2

CDR3aa: CASSIQGGTEAFF
CDR3nt: TGTGCCAGTAGTATTCAGGGAGGTACTGAAGCTTTCTTT
abundance: few
d_gene: -
j_gene: TRBJ1-1
v_gene: TRBV19

CDR3aa: CASRKLGGSYNSPLHF
CDR3nt: TGTGCCAGCAGGAAGTTAGGGGGCTCCTATAATTCACCCCTCCACTTT
abundance: -
d_gene: -
j_gene: TRBJ1-6
v_gene: TRBV28

CDR3aa: CASSLLGSGGTGELFF
CDR3nt: TGTGCTAGCAGCTTACTTGGTAGCGGAGGCACCGGGGAGCTGTTTTTT
abundance: -
d_gene: -
j_gene: TRBJ2-2
v_gene: TRBV7-7

CDR3aa: CASSSGQHNEKLFF
CDR3nt: TGTGCCAGCAGTTCGGGACAGCATAATGAAAAACTGTTTTTT
abundance: few
d_gene: TRBD1
j_gene: TRBJ1-4
v_gene: TRBV28

CDR3aa: CASSEVRGGASPLHF
CDR3nt: TGTGCCAGCAGTGAGGTACGGGGGGGGGCTTCACCCCTCCACTTT
abundance: few
d_gene: -
j_gene: TRBJ1-6
v_gene: TRBV25-1

CDR3aa: CASSPNTGEGNTIYF
CDR3nt: TGTGCCAGCTCACCAAATACAGGGGAAGGGAACACCATATATTTT
abundance: few
d_gene: TRBD1
j_gene: TRBJ1-3
v_gene: TRBV18

CDR3aa: CASSPRPGGTDTQYF
CDR3nt: TGTGCCAGCAGCCCCCGGCCAGGGGGTACAGATACGCAGTATTTT
abundance: -
d_gene: TRBD1
j_gene: TRBJ2-3
v_gene: TRBV11-1

CDR3aa: CASSTGGAGELFF
CDR3nt: TGTGCCAGCAGTACCGGGGGGGCCGGGGAGCTGTTTTTT
abundance: -
d_gene: TRBD2
j_gene: TRBJ2-2
v_gene: TRBV6-5

CDR3aa: CASSSEVVTGELFF
CDR3nt: TGTGCCAGCAGCTCAGAGGTTGTCACCGGGGAGCTGTTTTTT
abundance: -
d_gene: -
j_gene: TRBJ2-2
v_gene: TRBV4-2

CDR3aa: CASSLPGDTGELFF
CDR3nt: TGTGCCAGCAGCTTACCAGGGGACACCGGGGAGCTGTTTTTT
abundance: -
d_gene: -
j_gene: TRBJ2-2
v_gene: TRBV7-7

CDR3aa: CASSRGPYNEQFF
CDR3nt: TGTGCCAGCAGTCGAGGCCCTTACAATGAGCAGTTCTTC
abundance: -
d_gene: -
j_gene: TRBJ2-1
v_gene: TRBV27

CDR3aa: CASSFQALGGNEQFF
CDR3nt: TGCGCCAGCAGCTTTCAGGCCCTCGGTGGGAATGAGCAGTTCTTC
abundance: -
d_gene: -
j_gene: TRBJ2-1
v_gene: TRBV5-1

CDR3aa: CASSGDFTGELFF
CDR3nt: TGTGCCAGCAGTGGGGACTTCACCGGGGAGCTGTTTTTT
abundance: -
d_gene: -
j_gene: TRBJ2-2
v_gene: TRBV9

CDR3aa: CASSQDLGHGNTIYF
CDR3nt: TGCGCCAGCAGCCAAGATCTAGGACATGGAAACACCATATATTTT
abundance: -
d_gene: -
j_gene: TRBJ1-3
v_gene: TRBV4-1

CDR3aa: CSVEYSGYGYTF
CDR3nt: TGCAGCGTTGAATACAGCGGCTATGGCTACACCTTC
abundance: -
d_gene: -
j_gene: TRBJ1-2
v_gene: TRBV29-1

CDR3aa: CASRYQGFSGNTIYF
CDR3nt: TGTGCCAGCAGGTACCAGGGGTTTTCTGGAAACACCATATATTTT
abundance: -
d_gene: -
j_gene: TRBJ1-3
v_gene: TRBV2

CDR3aa: CASSAYGETQYF
CDR3nt: TGTGCCAGCAGCGCTTACGGGGAGACCCAGTACTTC
abundance: -
d_gene: -
j_gene: TRBJ2-5
v_gene: TRBV7-2

CDR3aa: CASSLGGQSYGYTF
CDR3nt: TGTGCCAGCAGCTTGGGAGGACAGTCCTATGGCTACACCTTC
abundance: -
d_gene: -
j_gene: TRBJ1-2
v_gene: TRBV5-4

CDR3aa: CASSLRTDEDSYAYEQYF
CDR3nt: TGTGCCAGCAGCTTGAGGACCGACGAAGACAGTTATGCCTACGAGCAGTACTTC
abundance: few
d_gene: -
j_gene: TRBJ2-7
v_gene: TRBV7-2

CDR3aa: CASSLEWGPGNYGYTF
CDR3nt: TGTGCCAGCAGCTTAGAATGGGGGCCGGGTAACTATGGCTACACCTTC
abundance: few
d_gene: -
j_gene: TRBJ1-2
v_gene: TRBV11-2

CDR3aa: CASSFSRNTEAFF
CDR3nt: TGCGCCAGCAGCTTTTCCAGAAACACTGAAGCTTTCTTT
abundance: -
d_gene: -
j_gene: TRBJ1-1
v_gene: TRBV5-1

CDR3aa: CASSLRHIMDYGYTF
CDR3nt: TGTGCCAGCAGCTTAAGACACATCATGGACTATGGCTACACCTTC
abundance: -
d_gene: -
j_gene: TRBJ1-2
v_gene: TRBV7-8

CDR3aa: CASSLALSTSGEDTQYF
CDR3nt: TGTGCCAGCAGCTTGGCCCTTTCCACTAGCGGGGAGGATACGCAGTATTTT
abundance: once
d_gene: TRBD2
j_gene: TRBJ2-3
v_gene: TRBV5-1

CDR3aa: CASSFRTSNTGELFF
CDR3nt: TGTGCCAGCAGCTTTAGGACATCGAACACCGGGGAGCTGTTTTTT
abundance: -
d_gene: -
j_gene: TRBJ2-2
v_gene: TRBV11-3

CDR3aa: CASNPLSSGRYEQYF
CDR3nt: TGTGCCAGCAACCCGCTGAGTAGCGGGCGATACGAGCAGTACTTC
abundance: -
d_gene: TRBD2
j_gene: TRBJ2-7
v_gene: TRBV28